This entry lists 31 T cell receptor beta chains sequenced from one sample in a study of cytomegalovirus exposure and HLA in healthy donors. The PCR used 60 Vbeta and 13 Jbeta primers. Sequencing was performed with immunoSEQ multiplex PCR; in TCRdb, only in-frame clones are kept and a portion is missing. The repertoire includes about 130,000 clones, roughly 80% of them detected once, and around 19% sits in the top ten. Material: PBMCs. The receptors were gathered from a man between 18 and 29 years old in good health and CMV-seropositive.

The chain employs TRBV10-3 and TRBJ2-7, with a weak D call TRBD2 (5 bases). Trimming removed 0 bases from V and 0 bases from J, with 9 bases in between. Germline CDR1 ENHRY, CDR2 SYGVKD. This CDR3 is built from 15 residues. The CDR3 is CAISESNRGSYEQYF. CDR3 nucleotides: TGTGCCATCAGTGAGTCGAACCGGGGCTCCTACGAGCAGTACTTC.

The chain links TRBV7-9 to TRBJ1-2; 8 nucleotides line up with TRBD1. Trimming took 5 bases from V and 2 from J; bases not matched to a gene: 10. Germline CDR1 reads SEHNR; CDR2 reads FQNEAQ (reference sequence). The CDR3 spans 16 residues. The CDR3 spells CASSLTSTGENYGYTF. The CDR3 DNA follows: TGTGCCAGCAGCCTAACCTCGACAGGGGAGAACTATGGCTACACCTTC.

The genes are TRBV25-1 and TRBJ1-1; possible D gene TRBD1, 5 bases. Germline loops: CDR1 MGHDK, CDR2 SYGVNS. Trimming left V 2 bases short and J 3 bases short, with 10 bases between. This CDR3 has 14 residues. The CDR3 here is CASSETGWDTEAFF. For the CDR3, the DNA is TGTGCCAGCAGTGAAACAGGATGGGACACTGAAGCTTTCTTT.

This clone was seen just once. The V gene is TRBV30, the J gene TRBJ1-1; perhaps TRBD1 as D (6 bases). Germline CDR1 and CDR2: GTSNPN and SVGIG (reference sequence). The CDR3 is 18 amino acids. Trimming shortened V by 0 bases and J by 6 bases, and 26 bases separated the two germline ends. The CDR3 sequence: CAWSVRGSWETPRAEAFF. CDR3 bases: TGTGCCTGGAGTGTAAGGGGGAGCTGGGAAACCCCCAGGGCTGAAGCTTTCTTT.

This clone is a singleton in its sample. The chain carries TRBV5-1 and TRBJ2-7, with 8 bases aligning to TRBD1. J gave up 1 base and V 4 bases, and 10 bases lay outside the gene matches. Germline V gene data show CDR1 as SGHRS and CDR2 as YFSETQ. This CDR3 contains 16 residues. The CDR3 here is CASSAPGQEVSYEQYF. The CDR3 bases are TGCGCCAGCAGCGCTCCGGGACAGGAGGTTTCCTACGAGCAGTACTTC.

The V gene is TRBV19, the J gene TRBJ1-1, with D unresolved. Trimming left V 6 bases short and J 6 bases short, with 11 bases between. This CDR3 contains 12 residues. The V gene's germline CDR1 is LNHDA and CDR2 SQIVND (reference sequence). Here the CDR3 DNA reads TGTGCCAGTAGCCTTGGGCTTGCTGAAGCTTTCTTT. Its translation is CASSLGLAEAFF.

The V call is TRBV6-1, the J call TRBJ1-6; TRBD1 might be the D (5 bases). The CDR3 spans 13 residues. Trimming shortened V by 3 bases and J by 8 bases, and 8 bases separated the two germline ends. The germline gives CDR1 MNHNS, CDR2 SASEGT. The CDR3 DNA sequence: TGTGCCAGCAGTGACAGGGACTATTCACCCCTCCACTTT. Translating it yields CASSDRDYSPLHF.

The chain has TRBV7-9 and TRBJ2-5; 9 bases agree with TRBD2. CDR1 is SEHNR and CDR2 is FQNEAQ in the germline V gene (reference sequence). The V and J ends lost 3 bases and 4 bases, in that order; junction bases with no gene match: 6. The CDR3 covers 15 residues. The CDR3 spells CASSLGRGGGETQYF. The CDR3 nucleotides read TGTGCCAGCAGCTTGGGGCGGGGGGGCGGAGAGACCCAGTACTTC.

J is TRBJ1-5 and V is TRBV18; tentative D call: TRBD1 (6 bases). V was cut by 6 bases and J by 4 bases, with 13 bases left in between. This CDR3 spans 14 amino acids. Per the germline V gene, CDR1 is KGHSH and CDR2 is LQKENI. The DNA of the CDR3 is TGTGCCAGCTCGGCAGGGGTGTCGAATCAGCCCCAGCATTTT. This sequence encodes CASSAGVSNQPQHF.

The chain has TRBV4-2 and TRBJ2-1, with D perhaps TRBD2 (5 bases). The CDR3 loop spans 13 amino acids. CDR1 and CDR2 from the germline V gene are LGHNA and YNFKEQ. Trimming left V 1 base short and J 7 bases short, with 8 bases between. This CDR3 is CASSQGLFNEQFF. The CDR3 DNA reads TGTGCCAGCAGCCAAGGACTATTTAATGAGCAGTTCTTC.

The CDR3, as DNA: TGTGCCAGCAGCACACAGAAACAGCAAACCCCGACCTACGAGCAGTACTTC. Its protein product is CASSTQKQQTPTYEQYF. The chain uses TRBV21-1 and TRBJ2-5; the listed D gene, TRBD1, was not tested against the DNA. The J call may be wrong; the DNA end is better matched by TRBJ2-7. TRBV21-1 is a pseudogene. This CDR3 contains 17 residues.

V and J are TRBV10-2 and TRBJ1-4; 7 bases map to TRBD1. CDR1 and CDR2 from the germline V gene are WSHSY and SAAADI. CDR3 size: 14 residues. V lost 7 bases, J lost 4 bases, and 6 bases stayed unmatched. The CDR3 here is CASTIGQDNEKLFF. The CDR3 nucleotides read TGCGCCAGCACCATCGGACAGGATAATGAAAAACTGTTTTTT.

This clone has only a few counts. The chain combines TRBV10-1 with TRBJ1-1, with TRBD1 matching 9 bases. V trimming: 1 base; J trimming: 5 bases; junction bases outside the gene matches: 5. CDR3 length equals 15 residues. CDR1 and CDR2 (germline): WNHNN, SYGVQD (reference sequence). CDR3 residues: CASSELQGARTEAFF. The CDR3 DNA follows: TGCGCCAGCAGTGAGTTACAGGGGGCGCGGACTGAAGCTTTCTTT.

This clone was observed a handful of times. The V call is TRBV2, the J call TRBJ2-6; D may be TRBD1 (6 bases). Between the trimmed V and J ends, which lost 1 base and 0 bases, there was a span of 13 bases. The CDR3 is 18 residues long. Germline-derived CDR1 and CDR2 are SNHLY and FYNNEI. CDR3 in DNA: TGTGCCAGCAGTGAAGACAGGGCCCCCTACTCTGGGGCCAACGTCCTGACTTTC. It encodes CASSEDRAPYSGANVLTF.

Here the CDR3 DNA reads TGTGCCAGCAGCGACGATTGGCTAGCCAATGAGCAGTTCTTC. Translated, it gives CASSDDWLANEQFF. V is TRBV7-9 and J is TRBJ2-1, with a weak D call TRBD2 (5 bases). V lost 5 bases, J lost 6 bases, and 14 bases lay in between. Per the germline V gene, CDR1 is SEHNR and CDR2 is FQNEAQ (reference sequence). The CDR3 has 14 residues.

The gene calls are TRBV27 and TRBJ2-1; 9 nucleotides match TRBD2. This CDR3 region has 15 residues. Germline assignment: CDR1 MNHEY and CDR2 SMNVEV (reference sequence). The ends lost 3 bases at V and 6 bases at J; junction bases unmatched: 6. The CDR3 DNA is TGTGCCAGCAGTTTCGGACTAGCGTGGCTCAATGAGCAGTTCTTC. It codes for CASSFGLAWLNEQFF.

The chain links TRBV2 to TRBJ2-7; unclear D gene. Trimming shortened V by 7 bases and J by 3 bases, and 7 bases separated the two germline ends. This CDR3 contains 11 residues. Germline V gene lookup returns CDR1 SNHLY and CDR2 FYNNEI. The CDR3 loop is CASKRDYEQYF. The CDR3 DNA sequence: TGTGCCAGCAAAAGAGACTACGAGCAGTACTTC. The variable domain in full, with the rest retrieved from reference TRBV2 and TRBJ2-7, is EPEVTQTPSHQVTQMGQEVILRCVPISNHLYFYWYRQILGQKVEFLVSFYNNEISEKSEIFDDQFSVERPDGSNFTLKIRSTKLEDSAMYFCASKRDYEQYFGPGTRLTVT.

The genes are TRBV5-1 and TRBJ1-5; perhaps TRBD1 as D (5 bases). CDR3 length: 17 amino acids. Deletions cut 1 base from V and 0 bases from J, with 14 bases between. Germline CDR1 and CDR2: SGHRS and YFSETQ. CDR3 DNA sequence: TGCGCCAGCAGCTTGTCACAGGACGTTTATAGCAATCAGCCCCAGCATTTT. The encoded protein is CASSLSQDVYSNQPQHF.

This clone has a handful of counts. The chain uses TRBV5-6 and TRBJ1-1; 9 nucleotides match TRBD1. The CDR3 is 13 residues long. Germline V gives CDR1 SGHDT, CDR2 YYEEEE. V dropped 3 bases and J dropped 8; count of bases not matched to a gene: 5. CDR3 sequence: CASSWTGDAEAFF. Written as DNA, the CDR3 is TGTGCCAGCAGCTGGACAGGGGACGCCGAAGCTTTCTTT.

The count of this clone is one. CDR3 DNA: TGTGCCAGCAGTTGGGGACAGGTAGTCTCCTACAATGAGCAGTTCTTC. Translation gives CASSWGQVVSYNEQFF. This chain uses TRBV28 with TRBJ2-1, with 8 positions matching TRBD1. V gave up 4 bases and J gave up 0 bases; unmatched junction bases: 5. CDR1 and CDR2 from the germline V gene are MDHEN and SYDVKM. The CDR3 is 16 amino acids.

This clone turned up a few times. This chain connects TRBV6-5 to TRBJ1-1, with D hard to call. Between the trimmed V and J ends, which lost 0 bases and 1 base, there was a span of 9 bases. This CDR3 region has 15 residues. In germline, CDR1 is MNHEY, CDR2 SVGAGI. The CDR3 region has the DNA TGTGCCAGCAGTTACTCGACTCTTGGGAACACTGAAGCTTTCTTT. Amino acids: CASSYSTLGNTEAFF.

The CDR3 coding sequence is TGTGCCAGCAGCTTCGGACAGGACAACACCGGGGAGCTGTTTTTT. This encodes CASSFGQDNTGELFF. The chain couples TRBV7-3 to TRBJ2-2; 7 nucleotides match TRBD1. V trimming: 3 bases; J trimming: 2 bases; junction bases outside the gene matches: 3. The CDR3 has 15 residues. Per the germline V gene, CDR1 is SGHTA and CDR2 is FQGTGA.

This clone was counted a few times. The rearrangement uses TRBV27 and TRBJ2-7; D perhaps matches TRBD1 (5 bases). CDR1 and CDR2 from the germline V gene are MNHEY and SMNVEV (reference sequence). The CDR3 has 13 residues. V lost 6 bases, J lost 0 bases, and 9 bases lay in between. CDR3 bases: TGTGCCAGCAGAGGGGAAGGCTCCTACGAGCAGTACTTC. As protein: CASRGEGSYEQYF.

The chain carries TRBV19 and TRBJ1-2; perhaps TRBD1 as D (6 bases). Per the germline V gene, CDR1 is LNHDA and CDR2 is SQIVND (reference sequence). This CDR3 is built from 15 residues. V was trimmed by 3 bases and J by 8 bases, leaving 19 bases between them. In DNA, the CDR3 is TGTGCCAGTAGTATGGTCCGAGCGGGGGCGCGCGGCTACACCTTC. This encodes CASSMVRAGARGYTF. The variable domain in full, with the rest retrieved from reference TRBV19 and TRBJ1-2, is DGGITQSPKYLFRKEGQNVTLSCEQNLNHDAMYWYRQDPGQGLRLIYYSQIVNDFQKGDIAEGYSVSREKKESFPLTVTSAQKNPTAFYLCASSMVRAGARGYTFGSGTRLTVV.

This clone was seen a few times. This chain joins TRBV6-5 and TRBJ2-1; possibly TRBD1 for D (5 bases). Deletions cut 5 bases from V and 7 bases from J, with 9 bases between. CDR3 size: 12 residues. Per the germline V gene, CDR1 is MNHEY and CDR2 is SVGAGI. The CDR3 DNA reads TGTGCCAGCAGTAGACGACAGAATGAGCAGTTCTTC. Translating gives CASSRRQNEQFF.

This clone came up a few times. The chain combines TRBV6-5 with TRBJ2-2; 8 nucleotides agree with TRBD1. Trimming took 2 bases from V and 5 from J; bases not matched to a gene: 7. Germline values: CDR1 MNHEY, CDR2 SVGAGI. The CDR3 totals 16 residues. The CDR3 DNA reads as TGTGCCAGCAGTTACCTCGACAGGGGCCGGACCGGGGAGCTGTTTTTT. Its protein product is CASSYLDRGRTGELFF.

This clone has a single count. V usage is TRBV7-8 and J usage is TRBJ1-1; D is possibly TRBD1 (5 bases). Germline V gives CDR1 SGHVS, CDR2 FQNEAQ. Trimming shortened V by 4 bases and J by 5 bases, and 11 bases separated the two germline ends. There are 13 residues in the CDR3. The CDR3 loop reads CASSSGGVTEAFF. The DNA for the CDR3 is TGTGCCAGCAGCTCGGGAGGGGTAACTGAAGCTTTCTTT.

This clone was counted only a few times. The V gene is TRBV9, the J gene TRBJ2-2; TRBD1 matches 8 bases. The V gene end was trimmed by 0 bases and the J gene end by 5 bases; junction bases not matched to a gene: 3. The CDR3 runs to 15 residues. The V gene's germline CDR1 is SGDLS and CDR2 YYNGEE. The CDR3 is CASSVVDRETGELFF. The CDR3, as DNA: TGTGCCAGCAGCGTAGTGGACAGGGAAACCGGGGAGCTGTTTTTT.

This clone has more than one count but fewer than ten. The chain couples TRBV7-8 to TRBJ2-7, with 8 bases that match TRBD2. Germline-derived CDR1 and CDR2 are SGHVS and FQNEAQ. CDR3 length: 14 residues. With V trimmed by 7 bases and J by 0 bases, 5 bases remained unmatched. The CDR3 bases are TGTGCCAGCACCCCGGGGGGGTTCTCCTACGAGCAGTACTTC. Protein sequence: CASTPGGFSYEQYF.

The rearrangement links TRBV10-2 to TRBJ2-3, with TRBD2 matching 9 bases. V lost 8 bases to trimming and J lost 8 bases; unmatched junction nucleotides: 11. CDR1 is WSHSY and CDR2 is SAAADI in the germline V gene. CDR3 length equals 14 residues. The CDR3 coding sequence is TGCGCCAGCGAGAAGCGGGGGGCGGGGAGTACGCAGTATTTT. Translated, it gives CASEKRGAGSTQYF.

The chain is built from TRBV10-3 and TRBJ1-1; 9 bases match TRBD1. From germline, CDR1 is ENHRY and CDR2 SYGVKD. There are 13 residues in the CDR3. With V trimmed by 6 bases and J by 1 base, 0 bases remained unmatched. The CDR3 loop reads CAIRDRGNTEAFF. The CDR3 coding sequence is TGTGCCATCAGGGACAGGGGGAACACTGAAGCTTTCTTT.